Listed below are T cell receptor beta chains from one sample, sequenced in a study of T cells in Graves' hyperthyroidism and ophthalmopathy. TCRdb itself ran the multiplex PCR reads through MiXCR, one entry per CDR3 protein. The table lists some 400,000 distinct CDR3 sequences, 13% of them singletons, with around 20% in the top ten. The specimen sequenced was blood. These receptors all come from a young man with Graves' hyperthyroidism that later progressed to Graves' ophthalmopathy. CDR3s include the opening cysteine and the closing phenylalanine or tryptophan. The D gene is left open where the match is weak. Clone size is stated in some rows and not others, as once, few, many or a class when expanded.

>TRBV20-1|.|.|TRBJ1-5
TGCAGTGCTAGCTCGTGGGGGGGCAATCAGCCCCAGCATTTT
CSASSWGGNQPQHF
>TRBV11-2|many|.|TRBJ2-2
TGTGCCAGCAGCCCCCGGGAAGCGGCGAACACCGGGGAGCTGTTTTTT
CASSPREAANTGELFF
>TRBV6-1|.|TRBD1|TRBJ2-7
TGTGCCAGCGGACCGGGACAGACCTACGAGCAGTACTTC
CASGPGQTYEQYF
>TRBV11-3|many|TRBD1|TRBJ1-5
TGTGCCAGCAGCTTAGAGTCTAGGGACAGGGGGAATCAGCCCCAGCATTTT
CASSLESRDRGNQPQHF
>TRBV4-1|.|.|TRBJ2-1
TGCGCCAGCAGCCAAGATCCTAGCAGGGGCAATGAGCAGTTCTTC
CASSQDPSRGNEQFF
>TRBV6-2/TRBV6-3|many|.|TRBJ2-1
TGTGCCAGCAGTTACTCGTTAATAGGCAATGAGCAGTTCTTC
CASSYSLIGNEQFF
>TRBV3-1|.|TRBD1|TRBJ1-4
TGTGCCAGCAGCCAAGTACGGGACAGTGAAAAACTGTTTTTT
CASSQVRDSEKLFF
>TRBV30|many|.|TRBJ2-2
TGTGCCTGGAGTCCAGGAACGGGGCTGGCCGGGGAGCTGTTTTTT
CAWSPGTGLAGELFF
>TRBV11-2|many|TRBD1|TRBJ2-7
TGTGCCAGCAGCTTAGGTTACAGGGGCTACGAGCAGTACTTC
CASSLGYRGYEQYF
>TRBV30|.|.|TRBJ2-1
TGTGCCTGGAGTGTACGAGGGCATGAGCAGTTCTTC
CAWSVRGHEQFF
>TRBV5-1|many|.|TRBJ1-1
TGCGCCAGCAGCTTGGCCTTGACCGCGAACACTGAAGCTTTCTTT
CASSLALTANTEAFF
>TRBV7-9|.|.|TRBJ1-2
TGTGCCAGCAGCTTAGCGCAGGGACTCGGCTACACCTTC
CASSLAQGLGYTF
>TRBV6-1|few|.|TRBJ2-2
TGTGCCAGCACTTTATCGAACACCGGGGAGCTGTTTTTT
CASTLSNTGELFF
>TRBV12-3/TRBV12-4|many|TRBD1|TRBJ1-2
TGTGCCAGCAGTTACGGACAGGGGGGGGGTGGCTACACCTTC
CASSYGQGGGGYTF
>TRBV20-1|many|TRBD2|TRBJ2-3
TGCAGTGCTACCCCGGGTGGGACTAGATCGGCAGATACGCAGTATTTT
CSATPGGTRSADTQYF
>TRBV30|few|TRBD2|TRBJ2-3
TGTGCTATCAGCGGGGGGGCAGATACGCAGTATTTT
CAISGGADTQYF
>TRBV20-1|few|TRBD1|TRBJ2-7
TGCAGTGCTAGCCGGGACAGGGATGAGCAGTACTTC
CSASRDRDEQYF
>TRBV20-1|.|TRBD1|TRBJ1-5
TGCAGTGCTAACAGGGGAAGTGGCAATCAGCCCCAGCATTTT
CSANRGSGNQPQHF
>TRBV11-2|many|TRBD1|TRBJ2-3
TGTGCCAGCAGCGTGGGACAGACCAGCACAGATACGCAGTATTTT
CASSVGQTSTDTQYF
>TRBV5-6|.|.|TRBJ2-7
TGTGCCAGCAGCTTGGGAGACAGCTTTTACGAGCAGTACTTC
CASSLGDSFYEQYF
>TRBV5-1|.|.|TRBJ2-6
TGCGCCAGCAGCACCGCCGGGACATTTTCGGGGGCCAACGTCCTGACTTTC
CASSTAGTFSGANVLTF
>TRBV28|many|TRBD1|TRBJ2-1
TGTGCCAGCAGTACTACCGGACAGGGCCTTTACAATGAGCAGTTCTTC
CASSTTGQGLYNEQFF
>TRBV6-1|many|.|TRBJ2-1
TGTGCCAGCAGTGAAAGGCAGGGCGGGTATGAGAATGAGCAGTTCTTC
CASSERQGGYENEQFF
>TRBV7-9|few|.|TRBJ2-5
TGTGCCAGCAGTCCGCCGAACAGCAAAGAGACCCAGTACTTC
CASSPPNSKETQYF
>TRBV7-6|.|.|TRBJ1-6
TGTGCCAGCAGCTTAAGCTATGCAGGTTTTTCACCCCTCCACTTT
CASSLSYAGFSPLHF
>TRBV30|few|TRBD1|TRBJ1-1
TGTGCCTGGAGCCTAACAGGGGGGGGGACTGAAGCTTTCTTT
CAWSLTGGGTEAFF
>TRBV28|many|TRBD1|TRBJ1-4
TGTGCCAGCAGTTCTCCGGGACAGGGGGGTGAAAAACTGTTTTTT
CASSSPGQGGEKLFF
>TRBV20-1|.|TRBD2|TRBJ2-1
TGCAGTGCCATACTAGCGGGGGGAGCCGGGGGCTCCTACAATGAGCAGTTCTTC
CSAILAGGAGGSYNEQFF
>TRBV27|many|TRBD2|TRBJ2-2
TGTGCCAGCAGTCCGACAGGGGCTTTGGGACTAGCGGGGCCCTACGGGGAGCTGTTTTTT
CASSPTGALGLAGPYGELFF
>TRBV18|.|.|TRBJ1-1
TGTGCCAGCTCACGGGGAGGAGGGCAGAACACTGAAGCTTTCTTT
CASSRGGGQNTEAFF
>TRBV28|.|.|TRBJ1-6
TGTGCCAGCAGTTCCGAGGGGGGAGGCAATTCACCCCTCCACTTT
CASSSEGGGNSPLHF
>TRBV19|.|TRBD1|TRBJ2-7
TGTGCCACCCGGACAGGGGACCTTGCCGAGCAGTACTTC
CATRTGDLAEQYF
>TRBV5-1|many|TRBD1|TRBJ1-5
TGCGCCAGCAGCTTTACAGGGGGCAATCAGCCCCAGCATTTT
CASSFTGGNQPQHF
>TRBV28|.|.|TRBJ1-6
TGTGCCAGCAGTTTTAGACTCCGGAATTCACCCCTCCACTTT
CASSFRLRNSPLHF
>TRBV24-1|few|TRBD2|TRBJ2-1
TGTGCCACCAGTGACACCCTCAAGCGGGGGGGCCGCAATGAGCAGTTCTTC
CATSDTLKRGGRNEQFF
>TRBV5-1|many|.|TRBJ1-2
TGCGCCAGCAGCTTGGAGCGTCGGGCTGCCTATGGCTACACCTTC
CASSLERRAAYGYTF
>TRBV6-6|many|.|TRBJ2-2
TGTGCCAGCAGTTACCTTTCCGCCACTGGGGAGCTGTTTTTT
CASSYLSATGELFF
>TRBV30|few|TRBD2|TRBJ2-7
TGTGCCTGGAGTGCAGGCTCGGGAAGCGGGGGCGCGTACGAGCAGTACTTC
CAWSAGSGSGGAYEQYF